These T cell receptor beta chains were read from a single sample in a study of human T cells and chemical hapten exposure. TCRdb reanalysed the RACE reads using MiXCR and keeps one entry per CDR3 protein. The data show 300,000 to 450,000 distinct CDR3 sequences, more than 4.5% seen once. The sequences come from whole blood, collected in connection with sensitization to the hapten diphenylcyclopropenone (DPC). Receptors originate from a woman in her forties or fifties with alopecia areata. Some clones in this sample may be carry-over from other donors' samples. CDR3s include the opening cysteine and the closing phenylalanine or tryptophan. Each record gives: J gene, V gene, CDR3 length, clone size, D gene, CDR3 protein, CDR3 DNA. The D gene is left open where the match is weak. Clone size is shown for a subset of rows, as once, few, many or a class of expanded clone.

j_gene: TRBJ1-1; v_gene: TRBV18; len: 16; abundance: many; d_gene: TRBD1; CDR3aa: CVSSQGTGGAYTEAFF; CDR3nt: TGTGTCAGCTCACAGGGGACAGGGGGCGCCTACACTGAAGCTTTCTTT
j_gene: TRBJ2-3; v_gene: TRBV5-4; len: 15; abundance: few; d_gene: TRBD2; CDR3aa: CASSFYGLGTDTQYF; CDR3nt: TGTGCCAGCAGCTTTTACGGACTAGGAACAGATACGCAGTATTTT
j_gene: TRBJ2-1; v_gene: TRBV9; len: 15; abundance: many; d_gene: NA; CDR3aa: CASSVQLQGYNEQFF; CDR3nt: TGTGCCAGCAGCGTTCAGCTCCAGGGTTACAATGAGCAGTTCTTC
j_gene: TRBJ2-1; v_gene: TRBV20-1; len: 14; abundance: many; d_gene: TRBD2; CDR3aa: CSAINGGGYNEQFF; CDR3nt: TGCAGTGCTATTAACGGCGGGGGCTACAATGAGCAGTTCTTC
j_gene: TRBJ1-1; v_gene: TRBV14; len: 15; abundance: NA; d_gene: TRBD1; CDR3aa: CASSRTGTFDTEAFF; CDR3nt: TGTGCCAGCAGCCGGACAGGGACGTTTGACACTGAAGCTTTCTTT
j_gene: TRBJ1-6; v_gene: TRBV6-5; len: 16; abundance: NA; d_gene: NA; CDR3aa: CASSYSTDPRNSPLHF; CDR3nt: TGTGCCAGCAGTTACTCGACCGATCCAAGGAATTCACCCCTCCACTTT
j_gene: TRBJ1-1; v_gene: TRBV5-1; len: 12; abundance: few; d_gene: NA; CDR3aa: CASSFTNTEAFF; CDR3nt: TGCGCCAGCAGTTTCACGAACACTGAAGCTTTCTTT
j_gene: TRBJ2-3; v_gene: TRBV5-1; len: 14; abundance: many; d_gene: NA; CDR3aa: CASSSERSTDTQYF; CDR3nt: TGCGCCAGCAGCTCCGAGCGGAGCACAGATACGCAGTATTTT
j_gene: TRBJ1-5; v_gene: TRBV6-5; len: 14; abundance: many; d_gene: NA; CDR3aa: CASTKGGGNQPQHF; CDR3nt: TGTGCCAGCACAAAAGGGGGTGGCAATCAGCCCCAGCATTTT
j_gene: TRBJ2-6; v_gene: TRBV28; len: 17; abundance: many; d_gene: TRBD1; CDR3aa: CASSRRTGQTGANVLTF; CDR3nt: TGTGCCAGCAGCCGGAGGACAGGGCAAACTGGGGCCAACGTCCTGACTTTC
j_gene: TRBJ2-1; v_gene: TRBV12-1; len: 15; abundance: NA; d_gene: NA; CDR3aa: CARWGRGHLLDEQFF; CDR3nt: TGTGCCAGATGGGGGAGGGGTCATCTTCTAGATGAGCAGTTCTTC
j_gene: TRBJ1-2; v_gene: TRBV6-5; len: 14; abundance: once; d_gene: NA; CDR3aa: CASLPGGPLRGYTF; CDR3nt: TGTGCCAGCCTTCCCGGGGGTCCTTTAAGAGGCTACACCTTC
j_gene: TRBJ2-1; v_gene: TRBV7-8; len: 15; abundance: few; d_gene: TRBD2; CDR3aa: CASSPSGLALNEQFF; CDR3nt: TGTGCCAGCAGCCCCTCGGGACTAGCTCTTAATGAGCAGTTCTTC
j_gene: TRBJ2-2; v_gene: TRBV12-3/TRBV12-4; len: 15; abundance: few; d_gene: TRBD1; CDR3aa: CASRIQGAVTGELFF; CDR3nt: TGTGCCAGCAGGATACAGGGGGCCGTCACCGGGGAGCTGTTTTTT
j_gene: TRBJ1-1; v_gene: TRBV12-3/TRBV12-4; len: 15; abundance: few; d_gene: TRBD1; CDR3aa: CASSLLTGAWTEAFF; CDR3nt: TGTGCCAGCAGCCTTCTGACAGGGGCATGGACTGAAGCTTTCTTT
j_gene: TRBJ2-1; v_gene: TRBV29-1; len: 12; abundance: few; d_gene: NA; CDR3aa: CSVRTSYNEQFF; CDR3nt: TGCAGCGTTCGTACATCGTACAATGAGCAGTTCTTC
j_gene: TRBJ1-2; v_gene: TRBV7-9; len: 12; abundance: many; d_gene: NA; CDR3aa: CASTPSDSDYTF; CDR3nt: TGTGCCAGCACTCCCTCGGACTCCGACTACACCTTC
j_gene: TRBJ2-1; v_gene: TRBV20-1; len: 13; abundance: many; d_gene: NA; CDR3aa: CSARLWASLEQFF; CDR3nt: TGCAGTGCTAGACTGTGGGCCAGCCTTGAGCAGTTCTTC
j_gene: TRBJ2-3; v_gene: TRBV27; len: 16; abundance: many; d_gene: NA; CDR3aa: CASSPLSGTSTDTQYF; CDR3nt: TGTGCCAGCAGTCCATTATCCGGGACTAGCACAGATACGCAGTATTTT
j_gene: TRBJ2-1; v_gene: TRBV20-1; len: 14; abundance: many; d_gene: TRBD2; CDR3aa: CSASTSGRNNEQFF; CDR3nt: TGCAGTGCTAGCACTAGCGGGAGAAATAATGAGCAGTTCTTC
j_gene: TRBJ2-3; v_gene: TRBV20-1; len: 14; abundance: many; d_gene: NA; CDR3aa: CSARVAGRPDTQYF; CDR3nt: TGCAGTGCTAGAGTCGCCGGCCGCCCGGATACGCAGTATTTT
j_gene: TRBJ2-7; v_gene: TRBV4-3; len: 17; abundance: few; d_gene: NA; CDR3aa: CASSQESPRAPSYEQYF; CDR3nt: TGCGCCAGCAGCCAAGAATCGCCCAGGGCCCCCTCCTACGAGCAGTACTTC
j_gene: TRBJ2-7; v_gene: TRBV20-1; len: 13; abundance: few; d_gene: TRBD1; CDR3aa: CSANPQGTYEQYF; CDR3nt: TGCAGTGCTAACCCACAGGGGACCTACGAGCAGTACTTC
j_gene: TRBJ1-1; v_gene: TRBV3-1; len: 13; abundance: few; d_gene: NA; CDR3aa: CASSQFGGAEAFF; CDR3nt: TGTGCCAGCAGCCAATTCGGGGGGGCTGAAGCTTTCTTT
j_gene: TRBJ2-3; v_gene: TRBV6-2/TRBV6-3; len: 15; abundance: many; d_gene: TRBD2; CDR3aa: CASKRLAVSTDTQYF; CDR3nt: TGTGCCAGCAAAAGACTAGCGGTTAGCACAGATACGCAGTATTTT